This entry is about one T cell receptor (beta chain). This sample is drawn from a study of T cell responses to AZD1222 COVID-19 vaccine. Method: immunoSEQ multiplex PCR; TCRdb's copy keeps in-frame clones and lacks some. The sample shows roughly 110,000 clones, roughly 90% of them seen only once. Germline loops: CDR1 MNHEY, CDR2 SMNVEV (reference sequence). J was trimmed by 7 bases and V by 4 bases; bases with no gene match: 14. This CDR3 is built from 17 residues. The clonotype was recovered from an adult who received the AZD1222 COVID-19 vaccine. The chain joins TRBV27 to TRBJ2-1, with 9 bases fitting TRBD2. Sequenced material: peripheral blood, taken 28 days after the second AZD1222 dose. Written as DNA, the CDR3 is TGTGCCAGCAGTTCTTACCCCCATAGCGGGAGAACGAATGAGCAGTTCTTC. Its translation: CASSSYPHSGRTNEQFF.